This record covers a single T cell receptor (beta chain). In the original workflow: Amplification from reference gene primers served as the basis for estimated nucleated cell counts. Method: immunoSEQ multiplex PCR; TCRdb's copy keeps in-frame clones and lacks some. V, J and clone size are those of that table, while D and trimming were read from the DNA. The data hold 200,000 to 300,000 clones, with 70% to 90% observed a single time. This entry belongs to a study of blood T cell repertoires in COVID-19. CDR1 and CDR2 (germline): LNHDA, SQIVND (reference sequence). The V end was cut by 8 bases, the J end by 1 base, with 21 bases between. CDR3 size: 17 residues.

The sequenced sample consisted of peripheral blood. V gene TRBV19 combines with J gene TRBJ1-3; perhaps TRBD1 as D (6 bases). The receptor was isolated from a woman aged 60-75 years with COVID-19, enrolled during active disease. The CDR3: CASARRTVLGSGNTIYF. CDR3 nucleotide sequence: TGTGCCAGTGCGAGGAGGACAGTCCTGGGTTCTGGAAACACCATATATTTT. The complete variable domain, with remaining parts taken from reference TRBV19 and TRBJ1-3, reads DGGITQSPKYLFRKEGQNVTLSCEQNLNHDAMYWYRQDPGQGLRLIYYSQIVNDFQKGDIAEGYSVSREKKESFPLTVTSAQKNPTAFYLCASARRTVLGSGNTIYFGEGSWLTVV.